The 19 T cell receptor delta chains below come from one sample, sequenced in a study of gamma-delta chains in newborns, infants, children. TCRdb ran CATT on the reads. The sample lists more than 9,000 delta-chain clones; roughly 9% were seen once. The sequenced sample was blood. The receptor set was obtained from a child who was a newborn, infant or young child, either healthy, febrile or measles-vaccinated (not recorded which).

This clone was seen only a few times. The J gene is TRDJ1, the V gene TRDV3, with 10 bases matching TRDD3. Germline V gene lookup returns CDR1 TVYSNPD and CDR2 GDNSRS (reference sequence). V dropped 4 bases and J dropped 2; count of bases not matched to a gene: 22. CDR3 size: 19 residues. CDR3 DNA sequence: TGTGCCTCCCAAGCGGAAGCCGCCTTGGGGGATACCCGGACCGATAAACTCATCTTT. It translates to CASQAEAALGDTRTDKLIF.

About this clone itself: Possible read error: a much larger clone is one base away. The chain has TRDV2 and TRDJ3, with 13 bases fitting TRDD3. Looked up from germline, CDR1 is GEAIGNYY and CDR2 is EKD. This CDR3 is built from 20 residues. CDR3 DNA sequence: TGTGCCTGTGACCCCGTACTGGGGGATACGGGCTCCTGTGACACCCGACAGATGTTTTTC. It translates to CACDPVLGDTGSCDTRQMFF.

This clone was found a few times. The protein in TCRdb stems from a much larger clone and differs at residue 4 from this DNA's translation, likely a read error; here the protein is translated from the DNA. Other nucleotide sequences from this sample produce the same CDR3. The V and J genes are TRDV2 and TRDJ3; 8 bases are shared with TRDD3. The germline CDR1 and CDR2 sequences are GEAIGNYY and EKD. The CDR3 is 18 residues long. CDR3 loop: CACGTGGYGSWDTRQMFF. The CDR3 DNA reads as TGTGCCTGTGGCACCGGGGGATATGGCTCCTGGGACACCCGACAGATGTTTTTC.

This sequence joins TRDV2 and TRDJ3; 11 nucleotides align to TRDD3. Germline V gene sequence: CDR1 GEAIGNYY, CDR2 EKD. The CDR3 spans 19 residues. V lost 0 bases, J lost 0 bases, and 3 bases stayed unmatched. CDR3 residues: CACDTAGGYSSWDTRQMFF. The CDR3 nucleotides are TGTGCCTGTGACACCGCTGGGGGATACAGCTCCTGGGACACCCGACAGATGTTTTTC.

This clone has only a few counts. The chain couples TRDV2 to TRDJ1, with 7 positions matching TRDD3. The germline V gene encodes CDR1 GEAIGNYY and CDR2 EKD. The CDR3 loop spans 15 amino acids. V shed 0 bases and J 9 bases; nucleotides not matched to a gene: 12. The CDR3 loop reads CACDTVLGGGMELIF. The CDR3, as DNA: TGTGCCTGTGACACCGTCCTTGGTGGGGGGATGGAACTCATCTTT.

A word on this clone: Within the sample, other DNA sequences also encode this same CDR3. This sequence joins TRDV2 and TRDJ1; D remains ambiguous. Per the germline V gene, CDR1 is GEAIGNYY and CDR2 is EKD. V lost 0 bases and J lost 0, with 10 bases in between. The CDR3 is made up of 15 amino acids. The CDR3 loop reads CACDTVGRYTDKLIF. The CDR3 DNA follows: TGTGCCTGTGACACCGTTGGGCGCTACACCGATAAACTCATCTTT.

A few counts support this clone. V gene TRDV2 combines with J gene TRDJ1; 8 bases align to TRDD3. The trim removed 6 bases at V and 0 bases at J, leaving 14 bases unmatched. The CDR3 runs to 17 residues. The V gene's germline CDR1 is GEAIGNYY and CDR2 EKD. CDR3 in amino acids: CACPCWGTHTYTDKLIF. For the CDR3, the DNA is TGTGCCTGTCCCTGCTGGGGGACTCATACGTACACCGATAAACTCATCTTT.

This clone was recorded a few times. The mismatch at residue 7 between this DNA's translation and the TCRdb protein of a much larger clone likely reflects a read error; the protein shown is translated from the DNA. V gene TRDV2 combines with J gene TRDJ1; TRDD3 aligns across 8 bases. The CDR3 length is 15 residues. Germline-derived CDR1 and CDR2 are GEAIGNYY and EKD. V trimming: 3 bases; J trimming: 3 bases; junction bases outside the gene matches: 8. The CDR3 DNA reads as TGTGCCTGTGACGGACTGAGGGATACGTCCGATAAACTCATCTTT. Amino acid sequence: CACDGLRDTSDKLIF.

This clone was recorded a few times. This may stem from a read error, because a much larger clone lies one nucleotide away. This same CDR3 is encoded by further DNA sequences in the sample. V gene TRDV2 combines with J gene TRDJ3; 7 bases match TRDD3. After removal of 1 base from V and 0 bases from J, the junction contained 5 bases not matched to a gene. Germline V gives CDR1 GEAIGNYY, CDR2 EKD. This CDR3 comprises 18 residues. The CDR3 region is CACDTYWGSSWDTRQMFF. The CDR3 DNA reads as TGTGCCTGTGACACGTATTGGGGGAGCTCCTGGGACACCCGACAGATGTTTTTC.

The rearrangement uses TRDV2 and TRDJ3; 8 nucleotides agree with TRDD3. Trimming took 0 bases from V and 0 from J; bases not matched to a gene: 6. Germline loops: CDR1 GEAIGNYY, CDR2 EKD. CDR3 length equals 19 residues. CDR3 sequence reads: CACDTGWGTGSWDTRQMFF. Here the CDR3 DNA reads TGTGCCTGTGACACCGGCTGGGGGACCGGCTCCTGGGACACCCGACAGATGTTTTTC.

The table lists this clone with a few counts. A far larger clone lies a single base away; this is likely a read error. The gene calls are TRDV2 and TRDJ3; 9 nucleotides match TRDD3. The CDR3 runs 18 residues. With V trimmed by 0 bases and J by 2 bases, 4 bases remained unmatched. CDR1 and CDR2 from the germline V gene are GEAIGNYY and EKD. This CDR3 is CACDTVLGETWDTRQMFF. In nucleotides, the CDR3 is TGTGCCTGTGACACCGTACTGGGGGAGACCTGGGACACCCGACAGATGTTTTTC.

This clone rates as medium-sized. The CDR3 reads CACDTLGPWDTRQMFF. The CDR3 region has the DNA TGTGCCTGTGACACCCTGGGACCCTGGGACACCCGACAGATGTTTTTC. The chain carries TRDV2 and TRDJ3, with D perhaps matching TRDD3 (5 bases). Trimming pared 0 bases from V and 2 bases from J, leaving 7 bases between. Germline CDR1 GEAIGNYY, CDR2 EKD. The CDR3 has 16 amino acids.

This clone turned up a few times. Other DNA sequences in the sample encode the same CDR3. Here the CDR3 reads CACEPLNWGIDTYTDKLIF. The CDR3 coding sequence is TGTGCCTGTGAACCGCTAAACTGGGGGATAGATACTTACACCGATAAACTCATCTTT. This chain uses TRDV2 with TRDJ1, with TRDD3 matching 11 bases. V was pared by 4 bases and J by 0 bases, with 15 bases of the junction left unmatched. The CDR3 has 19 amino acids. The germline gives CDR1 GEAIGNYY, CDR2 EKD.

This rearrangement joins TRDV1 to TRDJ1, with 9 bases matching TRDD3. The CDR3 sequence is 18 residues long. The germline CDR1 and CDR2 sequences are TSWWSYY and QGS. J gave up 0 bases and V 2 bases, and 10 bases lay outside the gene matches. The CDR3: CALGESTGGPQYTDKLIF. The CDR3 region has the DNA TGTGCTCTTGGGGAAAGTACTGGGGGACCTCAGTACACCGATAAACTCATCTTT.

In its sample, this clone was seen a few times. The chain links TRDV2 to TRDJ1; perhaps TRDD3 as D (5 bases). The CDR3 length is 21 residues. With 0 bases removed from V and 0 bases from J, the gap between germline ends came to 28 bases. The germline CDR1 and CDR2 sequences are GEAIGNYY and EKD. DNA of the CDR3: TGTGCCTGTGACACCGTAAGATCCCCGGATAGGGTCGGCCAGTACACCGATAAACTCATCTTT. Translated: CACDTVRSPDRVGQYTDKLIF.

This clone has more than one count but fewer than ten. The chain is built from TRDV2 and TRDJ2; D gene uncertain. In germline, CDR1 is GEAIGNYY, CDR2 EKD. The CDR3 covers 16 residues. Trimming cost V 0 bases and J 4 bases, with 14 bases left between them. The CDR3 here is CACDTELTSGTAQLFF. The CDR3, as DNA: TGTGCCTGTGACACCGAGTTGACATCAGGGACAGCACAACTCTTCTTT.

This clone was seen a few times. TCRdb's protein for this DNA is that of a much larger clone and differs from the translation at residue 6, likely a read error; the protein shown is the DNA translation. J is TRDJ3 and V is TRDV2, with a possible D match to TRDD3 (6 bases). This CDR3 spans 19 amino acids. Germline V gene data show CDR1 as GEAIGNYY and CDR2 as EKD. V dropped 3 bases and J dropped 0 bases, with 17 bases sitting between them. CDR3 protein: CACDVQGIGSSWDTRQMFF. CDR3 nucleotide sequence: TGTGCCTGTGACGTACAGGGGATTGGAAGCTCCTGGGACACCCGACAGATGTTTTTC.

This clone was seen only a few times. This DNA's translation and the protein TCRdb lists, from a much larger clone, do not match at residue 6, likely due to a read error; the protein shown is translated from the DNA. Different DNA sequences within this sample yield the same CDR3. This sequence joins TRDV2 and TRDJ3; 9 bases map to TRDD3. The CDR3 length is 18 residues. CDR1 and CDR2 (germline): GEAIGNYY, EKD. The V and J ends lost 0 bases and 0 bases, in that order; junction bases with no gene match: 2. CDR3 coding DNA: TGTGCCTGTGACACCATACTGGGGGACTCCTGGGACACCCGACAGATGTTTTTC. Residues: CACDTILGDSWDTRQMFF.

This clone was counted between two and nine times. The V call is TRDV1, the J call TRDJ1, with 8 bases aligning to TRDD3. Germline V gene lookup returns CDR1 TSWWSYY and CDR2 QGS. After removal of 2 bases from V and 3 bases from J, the junction contained 20 bases not matched to a gene. The CDR3 spans 20 residues. The CDR3 DNA reads as TGTGCTCTTGGGGAAACCTCTCCTACCCTGGGGGACGTTTTACCCGATAAACTCATCTTT. Its translation is CALGETSPTLGDVLPDKLIF.